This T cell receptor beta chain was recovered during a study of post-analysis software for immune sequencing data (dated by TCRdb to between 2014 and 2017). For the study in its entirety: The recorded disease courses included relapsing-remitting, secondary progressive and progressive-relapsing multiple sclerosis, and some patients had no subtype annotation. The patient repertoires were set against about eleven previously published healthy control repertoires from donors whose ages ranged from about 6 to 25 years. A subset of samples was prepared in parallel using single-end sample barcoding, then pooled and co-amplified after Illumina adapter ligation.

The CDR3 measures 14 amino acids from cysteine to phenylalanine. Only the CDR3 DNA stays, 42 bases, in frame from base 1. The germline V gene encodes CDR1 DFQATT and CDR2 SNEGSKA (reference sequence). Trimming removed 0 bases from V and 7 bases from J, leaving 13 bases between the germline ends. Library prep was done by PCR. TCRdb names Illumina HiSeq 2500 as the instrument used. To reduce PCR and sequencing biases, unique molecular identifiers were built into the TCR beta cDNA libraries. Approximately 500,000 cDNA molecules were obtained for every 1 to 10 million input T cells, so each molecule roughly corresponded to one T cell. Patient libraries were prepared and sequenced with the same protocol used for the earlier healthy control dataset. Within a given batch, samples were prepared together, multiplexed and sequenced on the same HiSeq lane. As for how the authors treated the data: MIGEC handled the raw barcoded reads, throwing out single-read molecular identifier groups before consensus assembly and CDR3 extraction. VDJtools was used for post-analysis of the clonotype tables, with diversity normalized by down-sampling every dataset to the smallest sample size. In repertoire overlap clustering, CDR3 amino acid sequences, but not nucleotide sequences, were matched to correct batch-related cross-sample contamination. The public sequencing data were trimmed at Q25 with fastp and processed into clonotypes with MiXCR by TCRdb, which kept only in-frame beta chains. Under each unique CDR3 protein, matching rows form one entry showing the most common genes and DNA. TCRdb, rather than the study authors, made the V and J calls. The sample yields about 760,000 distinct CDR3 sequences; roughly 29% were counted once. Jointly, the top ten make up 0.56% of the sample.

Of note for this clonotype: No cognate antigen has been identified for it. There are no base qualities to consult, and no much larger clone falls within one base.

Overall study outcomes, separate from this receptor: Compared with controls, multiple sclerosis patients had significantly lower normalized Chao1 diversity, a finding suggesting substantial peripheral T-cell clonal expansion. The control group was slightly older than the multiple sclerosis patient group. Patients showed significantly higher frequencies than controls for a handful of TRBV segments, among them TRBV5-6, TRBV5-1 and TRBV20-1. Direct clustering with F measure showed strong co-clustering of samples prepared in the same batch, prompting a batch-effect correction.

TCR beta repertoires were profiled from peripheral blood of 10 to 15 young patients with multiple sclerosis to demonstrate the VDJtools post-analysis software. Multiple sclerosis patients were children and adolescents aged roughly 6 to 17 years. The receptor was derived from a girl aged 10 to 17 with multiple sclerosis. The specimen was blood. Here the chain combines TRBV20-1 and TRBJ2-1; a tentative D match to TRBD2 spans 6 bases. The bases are TGCAGTGCTAGAGAAGTCTCTCGGGGGAATGAGCAGTTCTTC. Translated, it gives CSAREVSRGNEQFF.